This T cell receptor (beta chain) was identified during a study of early T cells in non-severe SARS-CoV-2 infection. Study-level background: Sequencing of unsorted whole blood was done on bulk RNA, leaving chains unpaired. Broader study findings: In VDJdb matching, anti-spike CD8 responses were favored while private and CD4 specificities went missing.

This clonotype was counted at least ten times. What it binds is unknown. TCRdb re-derived calls from the 5' RACE reads in MiXCR, one entry per CDR3 protein. This table has more than 40,000 distinct CDR3 sequences, roughly 7% appearing once. This CDR3 region has 17 residues. V was clipped by 0 bases and J by 8 bases, with 20 bases between them. Germline V gene lookup returns CDR1 LGHNA and CDR2 YSLEER. The chain links TRBV4-3 to TRBJ2-1, with a tentative D call TRBD2 (6 bases). The sequencing input was whole blood. The sequence was collected from an adult who was a healthcare worker with PCR-confirmed SARS-CoV-2 infection or an uninfected control (not recorded which). The chain's CDR3 is CASSQERSSALGDEQFF. In DNA, the CDR3 is TGCGCCAGCAGCCAAGAAAGGTCTAGCGCTCTTGGGGATGAGCAGTTCTTC.